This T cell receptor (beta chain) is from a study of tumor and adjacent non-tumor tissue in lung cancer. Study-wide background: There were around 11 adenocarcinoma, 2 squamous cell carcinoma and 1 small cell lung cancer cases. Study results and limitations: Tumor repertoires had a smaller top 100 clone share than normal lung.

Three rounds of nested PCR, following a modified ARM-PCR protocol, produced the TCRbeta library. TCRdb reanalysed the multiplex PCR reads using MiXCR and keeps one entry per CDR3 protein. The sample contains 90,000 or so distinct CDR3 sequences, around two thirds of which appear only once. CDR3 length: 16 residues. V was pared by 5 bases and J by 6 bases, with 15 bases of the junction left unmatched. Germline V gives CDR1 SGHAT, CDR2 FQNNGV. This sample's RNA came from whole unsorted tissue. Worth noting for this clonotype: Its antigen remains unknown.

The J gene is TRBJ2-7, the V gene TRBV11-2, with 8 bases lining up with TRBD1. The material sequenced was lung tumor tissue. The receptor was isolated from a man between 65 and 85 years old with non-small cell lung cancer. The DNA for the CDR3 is TGTGCCAGCAGCGCGGGACCGGGACAGGCTGCATGCGAGCAGTACTTC. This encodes CASSAGPGQAACEQYF.